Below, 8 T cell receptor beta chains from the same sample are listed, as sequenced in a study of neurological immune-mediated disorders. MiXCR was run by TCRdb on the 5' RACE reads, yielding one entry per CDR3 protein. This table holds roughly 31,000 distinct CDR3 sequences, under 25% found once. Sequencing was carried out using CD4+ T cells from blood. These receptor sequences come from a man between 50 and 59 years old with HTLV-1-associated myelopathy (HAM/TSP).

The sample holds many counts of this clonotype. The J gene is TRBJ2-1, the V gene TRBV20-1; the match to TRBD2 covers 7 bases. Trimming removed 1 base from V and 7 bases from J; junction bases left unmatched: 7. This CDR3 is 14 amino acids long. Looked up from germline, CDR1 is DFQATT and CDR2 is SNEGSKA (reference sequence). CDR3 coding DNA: TGCAGTGCTAGAGGCGGGGGAGGTCAGAATGAGCAGTTCTTC. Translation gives CSARGGGGQNEQFF.

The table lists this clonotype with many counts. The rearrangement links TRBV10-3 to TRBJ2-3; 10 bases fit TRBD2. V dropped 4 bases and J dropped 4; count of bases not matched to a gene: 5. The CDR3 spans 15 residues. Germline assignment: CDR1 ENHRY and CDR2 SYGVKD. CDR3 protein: CAISGASGSADTQYF. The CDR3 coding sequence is TGTGCCATCAGTGGGGCTAGCGGGAGTGCAGATACGCAGTATTTT.

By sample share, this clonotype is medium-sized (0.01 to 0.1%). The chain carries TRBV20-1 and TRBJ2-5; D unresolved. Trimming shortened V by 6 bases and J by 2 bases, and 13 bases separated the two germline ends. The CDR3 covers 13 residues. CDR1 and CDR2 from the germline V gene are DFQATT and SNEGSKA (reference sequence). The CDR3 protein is CSALPLGQETQYF. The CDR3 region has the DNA TGCAGTGCATTACCACTTGGACAAGAGACCCAGTACTTC.

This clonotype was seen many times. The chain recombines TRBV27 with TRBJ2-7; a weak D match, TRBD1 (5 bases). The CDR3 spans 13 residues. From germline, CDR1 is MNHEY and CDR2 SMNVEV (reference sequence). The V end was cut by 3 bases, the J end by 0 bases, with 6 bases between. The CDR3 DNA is TGTGCCAGCAGTTTTCAGGGCTCCTACGAGCAGTACTTC. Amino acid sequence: CASSFQGSYEQYF.

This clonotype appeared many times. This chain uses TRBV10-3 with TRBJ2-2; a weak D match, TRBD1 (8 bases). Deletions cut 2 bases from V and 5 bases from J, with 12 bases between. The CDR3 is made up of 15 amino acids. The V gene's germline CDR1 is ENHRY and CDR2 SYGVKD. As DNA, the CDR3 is TGTGCCATCAGTGAGGGACAGGGAGGGACCGGGGAGCTGTTTTTT. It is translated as CAISEGQGGTGELFF.

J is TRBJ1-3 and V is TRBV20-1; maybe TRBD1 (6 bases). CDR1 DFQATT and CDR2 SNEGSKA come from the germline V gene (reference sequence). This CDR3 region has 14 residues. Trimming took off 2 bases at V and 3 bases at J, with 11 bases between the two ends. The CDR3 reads CSARTGAGGNTIYF. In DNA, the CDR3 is TGCAGTGCTAGAACGGGGGCTGGTGGAAACACCATATATTTT.

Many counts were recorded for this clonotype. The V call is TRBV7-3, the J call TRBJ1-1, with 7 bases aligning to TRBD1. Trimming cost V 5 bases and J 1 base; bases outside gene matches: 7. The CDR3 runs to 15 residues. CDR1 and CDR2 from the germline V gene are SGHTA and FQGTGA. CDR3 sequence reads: CASSTSRQGNTEAFF. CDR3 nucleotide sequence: TGTGCCAGCAGCACGTCTCGACAGGGGAACACTGAAGCTTTCTTT.

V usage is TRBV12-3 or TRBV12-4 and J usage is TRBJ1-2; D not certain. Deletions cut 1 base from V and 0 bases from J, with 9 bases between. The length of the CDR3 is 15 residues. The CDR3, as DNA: TGTGCCAGCAGTTTAGATGACGGCTCTAACTATGGCTACACCTTC. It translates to CASSLDDGSNYGYTF.